This T cell receptor beta chain originates from a study of a mutant IDH1 vaccine in newly diagnosed glioma. Study-level information: Vaccine dosing followed radiotherapy by 4-6 weeks, or accompanied temozolomide cycles. Treated patients were around 60% male, roughly 40% female, mean age about 41 years. Study-level findings and limits: Patients mounted vaccine-induced immune responses in 93.3% of cases.

Time point described: week 35, safety follow-up. The investigators gave 300 ug of mutant IDH1 20-mer peptide in each vaccine dose, together with topical imiquimod. The astrocytomas were IDH1-mutant, ATRX-negative, and WHO grade 3 or 4. Clones were read by immunoSEQ multiplex PCR, and TCRdb kept only the in-frame ones, dropping some. The sample holds 30,000 to 40,000 clones, roughly 80% seen once. CDR3 length equals 15 residues. Trimming pared 9 bases from V and 4 bases from J, leaving 22 bases between. Germline CDR1 is ENHRY and CDR2 is SYGVKD. Remarks on this clone: Its antigen is not identified.

This receptor was obtained from a woman younger than 30 with glioma. This sequence joins TRBV10-3 and TRBJ2-7, with D possibly called TRBD1 or TRBD2 (5 bases each). This specimen consisted of PBMCs, obtained from a glioma patient whose treatment included an IDH1 peptide vaccine. This chain's CDR3 is CAILATRDGQYEQYF. The CDR3 nucleotides are TGTGCCATATTGGCCACCCGGGACGGGCAATACGAGCAGTACTTC.